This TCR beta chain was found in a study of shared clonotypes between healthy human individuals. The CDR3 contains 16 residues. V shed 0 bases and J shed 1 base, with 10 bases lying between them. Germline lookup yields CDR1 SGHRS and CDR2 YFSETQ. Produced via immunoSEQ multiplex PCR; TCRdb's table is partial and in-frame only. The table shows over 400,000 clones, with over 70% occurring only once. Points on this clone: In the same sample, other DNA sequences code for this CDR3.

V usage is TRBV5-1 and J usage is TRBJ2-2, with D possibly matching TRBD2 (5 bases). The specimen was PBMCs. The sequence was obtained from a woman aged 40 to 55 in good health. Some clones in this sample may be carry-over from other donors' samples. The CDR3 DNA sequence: TGCGCCAGCAGCTTGGATGGGAGTGGGAACACCGGGGAGCTGTTTTTT. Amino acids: CASSLDGSGNTGELFF.